This T cell receptor (beta chain) was sequenced for a study of T cells in Graves' hyperthyroidism and ophthalmopathy. Study findings and constraints: In the analysis, a 13 V-J model separated ophthalmopathy from stable hyperthyroidism. Blood held most thyroid clonotypes expanded above 0.001 frequency. The model foresaw ophthalmopathy a median roughly 6 months prior to onset.

Points on this clonotype: As yet, its antigen is unknown.

V lost 11 bases and J lost 5; bases outside the gene matches: 22. CDR1 is KGHDR and CDR2 is SFDVKD in the germline V gene. The CDR3 extends over 17 amino acids. The source material, RNA transcripts, was used to amplify TCR beta CDR3 regions. HTBI primers were employed in a first-round RT-PCR of the TCR CDR3. TCRdb re-called the multiplex PCR reads with MiXCR, one entry per CDR3 protein. The data hold around 660,000 distinct CDR3 sequences, with approximately 42% observed a single time. The chain is built from TRBV24-1 and TRBJ2-5, with 7 bases fitting TRBD1. The clonotype originates from an adult man with Graves' disease, either hyperthyroidism or ophthalmopathy (not recorded which). Sequencing was performed on peripheral blood or thyroid tissue (not recorded which). The CDR3 coding sequence is TGTGCCATCAGCGCGTCAGTTATACAGGGGTTCGCCGAGACCCAGTACTTC. It yields the protein CAISASVIQGFAETQYF.